What follows is one T cell receptor (beta chain) and its context. This CDR3 comprises 14 residues. J was trimmed by 7 bases and V by 4 bases; bases with no gene match: 5. Germline CDR1 LGHDT, CDR2 YNNKEL (reference sequence). The data stem from a study of blood T cell repertoires in COVID-19. TCRdb's table, derived via immunoSEQ multiplex PCR, lists solely in-frame clones and lacks some. This repertoire shows 350,000 to 500,000 clones, around nine tenths found once; its top ten account for around 1.5%. The receptor's source is a young woman who had been exposed to COVID-19. The chain links TRBV3-1 (or the pseudogene TRBV3-2) to TRBJ1-4; 8 bases match TRBD1. The sequenced sample was PBMCs or T cells enriched from blood (not recorded which). The DNA of the CDR3 is TGTGCCAGCAGCCCGACAGGGGAGACTGAAAAACTGTTTTTT. Translating gives CASSPTGETEKLFF.